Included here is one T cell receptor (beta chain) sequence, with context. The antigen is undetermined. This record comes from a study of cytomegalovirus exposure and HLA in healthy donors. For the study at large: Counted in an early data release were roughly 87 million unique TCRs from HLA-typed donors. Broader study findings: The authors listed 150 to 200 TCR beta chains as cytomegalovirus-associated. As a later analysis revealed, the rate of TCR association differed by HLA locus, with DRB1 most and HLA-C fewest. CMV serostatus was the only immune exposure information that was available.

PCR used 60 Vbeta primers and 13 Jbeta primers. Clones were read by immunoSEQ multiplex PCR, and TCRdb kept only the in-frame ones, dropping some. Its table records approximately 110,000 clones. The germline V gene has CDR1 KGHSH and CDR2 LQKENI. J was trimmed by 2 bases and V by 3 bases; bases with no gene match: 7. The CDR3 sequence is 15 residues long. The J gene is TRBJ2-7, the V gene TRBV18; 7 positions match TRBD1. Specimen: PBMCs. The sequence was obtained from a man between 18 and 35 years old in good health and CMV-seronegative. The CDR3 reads CASSPIPGQTYEQYF. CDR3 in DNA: TGTGCCAGCTCACCGATCCCGGGACAGACCTACGAGCAGTACTTC.